The 7 T cell receptor beta chains presented below share a single source sample, sequenced in a study of blood T cell repertoires in COVID-19. Assay: immunoSEQ multiplex PCR; the TCRdb copy retains only in-frame clones and omits some. The table lists approximately 150,000 clones, 70% to 85% of them singletons. The sample taken for sequencing was peripheral blood. The receptors shown here come from a man aged 55 to 69 with active or convalescent COVID-19.

The V call is TRBV11-3, the J call TRBJ2-7, with D perhaps TRBD2 (7 bases). With 5 bases removed from V and 0 bases from J, the gap between germline ends came to 11 bases. Germline assignment: CDR1 SGHNT and CDR2 YENEEA. The CDR3 covers 14 residues. The CDR3 loop reads CASSGGALSYEQYF. DNA for the CDR3: TGTGCCAGCAGCGGGGGGGCCCTCTCCTACGAGCAGTACTTC.

The V and J genes are TRBV3-1 (or the pseudogene TRBV3-2) and TRBJ1-2, with unresolved D. The CDR3 extends over 15 amino acids. Trimming stripped 1 base from V and 3 bases from J, with 12 bases between. CDR1 and CDR2 (germline): LGHDT, YNNKEL (reference sequence). CDR3 region: CASSQVDEGDYGYTF. DNA of the CDR3: TGTGCCAGCAGCCAAGTCGATGAGGGTGACTATGGCTACACCTTC.

The genes are TRBV4-2 and TRBJ1-5; 7 bases match TRBD1. The CDR3 is 16 residues long. V was clipped by 3 bases and J by 3 bases; unmatched bases: 8. Per the germline V gene, CDR1 is LGHNA and CDR2 is YNFKEQ. This chain's CDR3 is CASSQGTADLNQPQHF. The CDR3 coding sequence is TGTGCCAGCAGCCAGGGGACAGCGGACCTCAATCAGCCCCAGCATTTT.

This clone showed up just a few times. The J gene is TRBJ2-1, the V gene TRBV15, with 13 positions matching TRBD2. The germline gives CDR1 LNHNV, CDR2 YYDKDF (reference sequence). The V and J ends lost 4 bases and 3 bases, in that order; junction bases with no gene match: 6. The CDR3 length is 17 residues. CDR3 DNA sequence: TGTGCCACCAGCACTAAAGGGACTAGCGGGAACTACAATGAGCAGTTCTTC. Translating gives CATSTKGTSGNYNEQFF.

V usage is TRBV7-2 and J usage is TRBJ1-2; D gene uncertain. This CDR3 region has 12 residues. CDR1 and CDR2 from the germline V gene are SGHTA and FQGNSA. V was pared by 5 bases and J by 1 base, with 5 bases between. DNA for the CDR3: TGTGCCAGCAGCCCAGATAACTATGGCTACACCTTC. Translating it yields CASSPDNYGYTF. The full variable domain, in which reference TRBV7-2 and TRBJ1-2 provide the parts outside the CDR3, is GAGVSQSPSNKVTEKGKDVELRCDPISGHTALYWYRQSLGQGLEFLIYFQGNSAPDKSGLPSDRFSAERTGGSVSTLTIQRTQQEDSAVYLCASSPDNYGYTFGSGTRLTVV.

The chain combines TRBV4-3 with TRBJ1-6; D call uncertain. The CDR3 runs to 18 residues. Germline V lookup: CDR1 LGHNA, CDR2 YSLEER. The V and J ends lost 1 base and 0 bases respectively, with 13 bases between them. The CDR3 bases are TGCGCCAGCAGCCAAGGAAACCCCCTGAGCTCCTATAATTCACCCCTCCACTTT. This encodes CASSQGNPLSSYNSPLHF.

The V call is TRBV7-9, the J call TRBJ2-5, with D possibly being TRBD2 (7 bases). The CDR3 totals 16 residues. Looked up from germline, CDR1 is SEHNR and CDR2 is FQNEAQ (reference sequence). V was cut by 4 bases and J by 5 bases, with 20 bases left in between. The CDR3 reads CASSSSGTRGAETQYF. Written as DNA, the CDR3 is TGTGCCAGCAGCTCATCCGGGACACGGGGGGCGGAGACCCAGTACTTC.